This entry lists 29 T cell receptor beta chains sequenced from one sample in a study of T cell responses to AZD1222 COVID-19 vaccine. This table comes from immunoSEQ multiplex PCR, and its TCRdb copy is limited to in-frame clones, with some not included. The sample lists approximately 84,000 clones; 89% were seen once. This material consisted of peripheral blood, taken on day 0 of AZD1222 vaccination. These receptors were taken from an adult in good health.

V usage is TRBV6-6 and J usage is TRBJ2-1, with 11 bases matching TRBD1. Per germline, CDR1 MNHNY and CDR2 SVGAGI (reference sequence). The CDR3 contains 13 residues. The CDR3, as DNA: TGTGCAGCCGGGACAGGGGGGCTCGATGAGCAGTTCTTC. It translates to CAAGTGGLDEQFF.

The genes are TRBV2 and TRBJ2-3; 7 positions agree with TRBD2. V lost 0 bases and J lost 0; bases outside the gene matches: 6. Germline V lookup: CDR1 SNHLY, CDR2 FYNNEI. CDR3 length: 17 residues. CDR3 sequence: CASSEASLLASTDTQYF. In nucleotides, the CDR3 is TGTGCCAGCAGTGAAGCTTCCTTACTAGCGAGCACAGATACGCAGTATTTT.

This clone was recorded once. The rearrangement joins TRBV2 to TRBJ1-1, with TRBD1 as a possible D gene (6 bases). This CDR3 has 15 amino acids. Germline values: CDR1 SNHLY, CDR2 FYNNEI. The V and J ends lost 4 bases and 5 bases respectively, with 17 bases between them. The CDR3 DNA is TGTGCCAGCAGTGTCAGTACAGGGAGGGGGACTGAAGCTTTCTTT. This sequence encodes CASSVSTGRGTEAFF.

The chain has TRBV5-1 and TRBJ2-7; 10 bases are shared with TRBD2. CDR1 is SGHRS and CDR2 is YFSETQ in the germline V gene. The junction had 6 bases not matched to a gene; V was cut back by 0 bases and J by 6 bases. The CDR3 is 15 residues long. CDR3 sequence: CASSLALAGVREQYF. CDR3 in DNA: TGCGCCAGCAGCTTGGCGCTAGCGGGAGTTCGCGAGCAGTACTTC.

The gene calls are TRBV10-2 and TRBJ2-7; 7 bases align to TRBD2. The germline V gene encodes CDR1 WSHSY and CDR2 SAAADI. The CDR3 is 12 residues long. V shed 8 bases, J shed 5 bases, and the junction held 6 bases outside the gene matches. CDR3: CASAISGDEQYF. The CDR3 DNA sequence: TGCGCCAGCGCAATCAGCGGGGACGAGCAGTACTTC.

Relative to its sample, this clone is medium-sized. J is TRBJ1-4 and V is TRBV19; D perhaps matches TRBD1 (6 bases). The CDR3 extends over 13 amino acids. Germline-derived CDR1 and CDR2 are LNHDA and SQIVND (reference sequence). V was cut by 7 bases and J by 7 bases, with 13 bases left in between. CDR3 nucleotides: TGTGCCAGTAATGTACAGGGAGGTGAAAAACTGTTTTTT. The encoded protein is CASNVQGGEKLFF.

V is TRBV19 and J is TRBJ1-1; 9 positions agree with TRBD1. V shed 5 bases and J 4 bases; nucleotides not matched to a gene: 8. Germline lookup yields CDR1 LNHDA and CDR2 SQIVND (reference sequence). There are 15 residues in the CDR3. In DNA form, the CDR3 reads TGTGCCAGTAGTCAAATATCGACAGGGGGCACTGAAGCTTTCTTT. The encoded protein is CASSQISTGGTEAFF.

This chain uses TRBV6-4 with TRBJ1-3; D unclear. CDR1 MRHNA and CDR2 SNTAGT come from the germline V gene. The germline V and J ends were trimmed by 2 bases and 0 bases, with 8 bases remaining between them. The CDR3 length is 15 residues. This CDR3 is CASSDIGSSGNTIYF. Here the CDR3 DNA reads TGTGCCAGCAGTGACATTGGCAGCTCTGGAAACACCATATATTTT.

The CDR3 DNA follows: TGTGCCTGGAGTGGGTACATGGGTGGCTACACCTTC. It specifies CAWSGYMGGYTF. The chain links TRBV30 to TRBJ1-2; D gene uncertain. The CDR3 has 12 residues. Deletions cut 1 base from V and 7 bases from J, with 10 bases between. Germline assignment: CDR1 GTSNPN and CDR2 SVGIG (reference sequence).

The chain has TRBV3-1 (or the pseudogene TRBV3-2) and TRBJ2-2; D unclear. The germline V and J ends were trimmed by 4 bases and 8 bases, with 14 bases remaining between them. The CDR3 loop spans 14 amino acids. Per the germline V gene, CDR1 is LGHDT and CDR2 is YNNKEL (reference sequence). The CDR3 here is CASSPLSTFGELFF. The CDR3 DNA follows: TGTGCCAGCAGCCCGCTAAGTACGTTTGGGGAGCTGTTTTTT.

Points on this clone: Its ends do not fully match the called genes, so a read error is possible. The J gene is TRBJ2-1, the V gene TRBV7-7; D remains unclear. The CDR3 loop spans 15 amino acids. Germline V gene sequence: CDR1 SSHAT, CDR2 FNYEAQ (reference sequence). The CDR3 DNA reads TGTGCTAGCAGCCCGCGGAAGTCCCTCCTCAATGAGCAGTTCTTC. Translation: CASSPRKSLLNEQFF.

Points on this clone: Its ends do not fully match the called genes, so a read error is possible. The chain recombines TRBV6-1 with TRBJ1-6, with D uncertain. Germline CDR1 reads MNHNS; CDR2 reads SASEGT. This CDR3 has 12 residues. CDR3 sequence (DNA): TGTGCCAGCAGCGAAGTACCGGGACCCCTCCACTTT. Translating it yields CASSEVPGPLHF.

The chain has TRBV11-2 and TRBJ1-1; a weak D match, TRBD1 (5 bases). Germline values: CDR1 SGHAT, CDR2 FQNNGV. The CDR3 runs 15 residues. Trimming pared 3 bases from V and 3 bases from J, leaving 14 bases between. The CDR3 nucleotides read TGTGCCAGCAGCTTTACAGGTGCTTCAGACACTGAAGCTTTCTTT. Amino acids: CASSFTGASDTEAFF.

The chain recombines TRBV11-2 with TRBJ1-6, with a possible D match to TRBD1 (6 bases). With 5 bases removed from V and 8 bases from J, the gap between germline ends came to 16 bases. The CDR3 has 15 residues. Germline V CDR1 and CDR2: SGHAT, FQNNGV. This chain's CDR3 is CASSGGQGIYSPLHF. CDR3 nucleotide sequence: TGTGCCAGCAGCGGGGGGCAGGGAATTTATTCACCCCTCCACTTT. The entire variable domain, with the rest obtained from reference TRBV11-2 and TRBJ1-6, is as follows: EAGVAQSPRYKIIEKRQSVAFWCNPISGHATLYWYQQILGQGPKLLIQFQNNGVVDDSQLPKDRFSAERLKGVDSTLKIQPAKLEDSAVYLCASSGGQGIYSPLHFGNGTRLTVT.

This chain joins TRBV18 and TRBJ1-4; 7 nucleotides match TRBD1. With 3 bases clipped from V and 4 bases from J, the junction kept 8 bases outside the gene matches. Germline V lookup: CDR1 KGHSH, CDR2 LQKENI. This CDR3 contains 16 residues. In nucleotides, the CDR3 is TGTGCCAGCTCACCGACTACTGACAGGGATAATGAAAAACTGTTTTTT. Amino acid sequence: CASSPTTDRDNEKLFF. Filled out from reference TRBV18 and TRBJ1-4, the complete variable domain reads NAGVMQNPRHLVRRRGQEARLRCSPMKGHSHVYWYRQLPEEGLKFMVYLQKENIIDESGMPKERFSAEFPKEGPSILRIQQVVRGDSAAYFCASSPTTDRDNEKLFFGSGTQLSVL.

This clone was observed a few times. The chain uses TRBV30 and TRBJ2-3; TRBD2 aligns across 9 bases. This CDR3 spans 14 amino acids. V was clipped by 4 bases and J by 6 bases; unmatched bases: 8. The germline CDR1 and CDR2 sequences are GTSNPN and SVGIG (reference sequence). The CDR3 DNA sequence: TGTGCCTGGAAGGCGGGACTAGCAACCGATACGCAGTATTTT. It is translated as CAWKAGLATDTQYF.

The chain uses TRBV7-2 and TRBJ1-1; D might be TRBD1 (5 bases). The CDR3 has 13 residues. Germline CDR1 SGHTA, CDR2 FQGNSA. Trimming took 5 bases from V and 4 from J, leaving 11 bases between them. CDR3: CASSPGITTEAFF. The CDR3 DNA is TGTGCCAGCAGCCCAGGGATTACCACTGAAGCTTTCTTT.

Only a few counts were recorded for this clone. J is TRBJ1-1 and V is TRBV11-2, with 9 bases lining up with TRBD1. The CDR3 is 14 amino acids. Losses at the gene ends were 5 bases for V and 6 bases for J; bases not matched to a gene: 7. The germline V gene encodes CDR1 SGHAT and CDR2 FQNNGV. Written as DNA, the CDR3 is TGTGCCAGCAGCCCTTGGGACAGGGTGGCTGAAGCTTTCTTT. Protein: CASSPWDRVAEAFF.

The CDR3 protein is CASSIRDRVHEQFF. CDR3 nucleotide sequence: TGTGCCAGTAGTATAAGGGACAGGGTCCATGAGCAGTTCTTC. This chain uses TRBV19 with TRBJ2-1, with 9 bases identical to TRBD1. CDR3 length: 14 amino acids. Germline lookup yields CDR1 LNHDA and CDR2 SQIVND (reference sequence). J lost 8 bases, V lost 2 bases, and 4 bases had no gene match. Full variable domain (rest looked up from reference TRBV19 and TRBJ2-1): DGGITQSPKYLFRKEGQNVTLSCEQNLNHDAMYWYRQDPGQGLRLIYYSQIVNDFQKGDIAEGYSVSREKKESFPLTVTSAQKNPTAFYLCASSIRDRVHEQFFGPGTRLTVL.

Note on this clone: The junction and the germline gene differ at one end; a read error may be behind it. The rearrangement joins TRBV7-7 to TRBJ2-1; D is unresolved. The germline CDR1 and CDR2 sequences are SSHAT and FNYEAQ (reference sequence). CDR3 size: 15 residues. The CDR3 loop is CASSLGLLGLDEQFF. The CDR3 bases are TGTGCTAGCAGCTTAGGCCTCCTGGGCCTAGATGAGCAGTTCTTC.

The genes are TRBV9 and TRBJ1-2, with TRBD1 matching over 7 bases. Germline V gene lookup returns CDR1 SGDLS and CDR2 YYNGEE. This CDR3 contains 14 residues. V was clipped by 4 bases and J by 2 bases; unmatched bases: 5. The CDR3 loop is CASSKGQPNYGYTF. The CDR3, as DNA: TGTGCCAGCAGCAAGGGACAGCCGAACTATGGCTACACCTTC.

The chain combines TRBV5-1 with TRBJ2-7, with a weak D call TRBD1 (6 bases). Germline V gene lookup returns CDR1 SGHRS and CDR2 YFSETQ. V was pared by 5 bases and J by 2 bases, with 8 bases between. The CDR3 extends over 12 amino acids. As DNA, the CDR3 is TGCGCCAGCAGTACAGGGACCTACGAGCAGTACTTC. Translation gives CASSTGTYEQYF.

The chain uses TRBV6-1 and TRBJ1-5; D is uncertain. V lost 1 base and J lost 6, with 7 bases in between. The CDR3 length is 13 residues. Germline V gene lookup returns CDR1 MNHNS and CDR2 SASEGT. CDR3 nucleotide sequence: TGTGCCAGCAGTGAAGATCTCATTCAGCCCCAGCATTTT. As protein: CASSEDLIQPQHF.

This chain links TRBV12-3 or TRBV12-4 with TRBJ1-4; D is uncertain. V was cut by 3 bases and J by 10 bases, with 9 bases left in between. The CDR3 spans 12 residues. Here the CDR3 reads CASSFEHGKLFF. The CDR3, as DNA: TGTGCCAGCAGTTTTGAACATGGAAAACTGTTTTTT.

The J gene is TRBJ2-1, the V gene TRBV6-6; 7 nucleotides match TRBD1. The CDR3 loop spans 13 amino acids. The trim removed 5 bases at V and 6 bases at J, leaving 4 bases unmatched. Per germline, CDR1 MNHNY and CDR2 SVGAGI (reference sequence). As DNA, the CDR3 is TGTGCCAGCAGTCGGGACAGCTTCAATGAGCAGTTCTTC. Translated: CASSRDSFNEQFF.

This chain joins TRBV5-4 and TRBJ1-1; 7 bases align to TRBD1. V lost 0 bases, J lost 0 bases, and 5 bases stayed unmatched. From germline, CDR1 is SGHNT and CDR2 YYREEE (reference sequence). The CDR3 contains 16 residues. The CDR3 reads CASSLGAGGLNTEAFF. CDR3 DNA: TGTGCCAGCAGCTTGGGGGCAGGGGGATTGAACACTGAAGCTTTCTTT.

The chain links TRBV6-2 or TRBV6-3 to TRBJ1-1; a weak D match, TRBD1 (5 bases). The V gene's germline CDR1 is MNHEY and CDR2 SVGEGT. The CDR3 is 12 residues long. Between the trimmed V and J ends, which lost 6 bases and 10 bases, there was a span of 15 bases. In DNA, the CDR3 is TGTGCCAGCAGCGACAGAGACCCCAGAGCTTTCTTT. As protein: CASSDRDPRAFF.

The rearrangement joins TRBV5-6 to TRBJ2-7, with D perhaps matching TRBD2 (6 bases). Trimming pared 6 bases from V and 1 base from J, leaving 20 bases between. This CDR3 has 16 amino acids. Germline V gene lookup returns CDR1 SGHDT and CDR2 YYEEEE. The CDR3: CASTLAGGRVSYEQYF. CDR3 in DNA: TGTGCCAGCACCCTTGCTGGAGGGAGAGTATCCTACGAGCAGTACTTC.

Here the CDR3 DNA reads TGTGCCAGCAGCCCGGGAGGTGGGCGATCGGGTGAAGCTTTCTTT. Translation gives CASSPGGGRSGEAFF. This sequence joins TRBV4-2 and TRBJ1-1, with D unclear. Germline V gives CDR1 LGHNA, CDR2 YNFKEQ. Trimming pared 4 bases from V and 7 bases from J, leaving 19 bases between. This CDR3 contains 15 residues.